This T cell receptor (beta chain) was found in a study of T cells in Graves' hyperthyroidism and ophthalmopathy. This clonotype was counted ten times or more. Graves' hyperthyroidism was deemed stable absent ophthalmopathy progression within 18 months. Patients with uncontrolled infections, other autoimmune diseases, pregnancy or lactation were excluded. Germline V gene lookup returns CDR1 SGHTA and CDR2 FQGNSA. This CDR3 is built from 16 residues. V shed 1 base and J 1 base; nucleotides not matched to a gene: 2. Researchers took RNA transcripts and amplified the TCR beta CDR3 regions from them. First-round RT-PCR with HTBI primers amplified the TCR CDR3 region. One entry per CDR3 protein, called by TCRdb with MiXCR from the multiplex PCR reads. Among 500,000 to 600,000 distinct CDR3 sequences, 16% were seen once, and the ten largest hold 15% to 20%.

Sequencing input: blood. The receptor comes from a woman between 18 and 29 years old with Graves' hyperthyroidism. The chain links TRBV7-2 to TRBJ2-2, with 8 bases identical to TRBD2. For the CDR3, the DNA is TGTGCCAGCAGCTTAGTCGGGAGGGTGAACACCGGGGAGCTGTTTTTT. Translated: CASSLVGRVNTGELFF. Full variable domain (rest looked up from reference TRBV7-2 and TRBJ2-2): GAGVSQSPSNKVTEKGKDVELRCDPISGHTALYWYRQSLGQGLEFLIYFQGNSAPDKSGLPSDRFSAERTGGSVSTLTIQRTQQEDSAVYLCASSLVGRVNTGELFFGEGSRLTVL.